This record concerns one TCR beta chain sequence. Its antigen is as yet unknown. Mismatch with germline at one junction end may stem from a read error. The data were produced by immunoSEQ multiplex PCR, yet TCRdb's version contains in-frame clones alone and is incomplete. This sample has approximately 170,000 clones, with less than 90% found just once. The data belong to a study of cytomegalovirus exposure and HLA in healthy donors. As for the study in general: In a later analysis, the 90 to 150 validation repertoires were reported to have used the same platform as the approximately 670 first-cohort repertoires. The study's findings and limits: Researchers counted roughly 150 TCR beta chains as cytomegalovirus-associated. Specific recognition of CMV antigens was confirmed in vitro for three chains (all CMV-associated). Generally TCR sequences proved uncommon, though certain public TCRs appeared in numerous donors.

Germline V gene data show CDR1 as SGHTA and CDR2 as FQGNSA. This CDR3 has 12 residues. Sequencing was done on a sample of PBMCs. The receptor was isolated from a man aged 25 to 40 in good health and CMV-seropositive. The rearrangement joins TRBV7-2 to TRBJ2-7; 9 bases fit TRBD2. CDR3 sequence: CASSLVRGGWHF. In DNA form, the CDR3 reads TGTGCCAGCAGCTTAGTGCGGGGGGGCTGGCACTTC.